This TCR beta chain was found in a study of cytomegalovirus exposure and HLA in healthy donors. This clone came up once. Its antigen is unknown. Germline V gene lookup returns CDR1 PRHDT and CDR2 FYEKMQ (reference sequence). V was shortened by 6 bases and J by 2 bases, with 9 bases between the two germline ends. There are 13 residues in the CDR3. Study-wide findings and caveats: Diagnosis of cytomegalovirus status made by the classifier reportedly showed high specificity and sensitivity.

The PCR employed 60 Vbeta primers together with 13 Jbeta primers. Only in-frame clones appear in the TCRdb table, and some are missing; sequencing was by immunoSEQ multiplex PCR. Among about 120,000 clones listed, 65% to 80% were seen once. Sequencing was done on a sample of PBMCs. The J gene is TRBJ2-3, the V gene TRBV13; D not resolved. This clonotype was obtained from a woman aged 40 to 50 in good health and CMV-seropositive. As DNA, the CDR3 is TGTGCCAGCAGTGCTCTAATCACAGATACGCAGTATTTT. Amino acid sequence: CASSALITDTQYF. Combining the CDR3 with reference TRBV13 and TRBJ2-3 gives the whole variable domain AAGVIQSPRHLIKEKRETATLKCYPIPRHDTVYWYQQGPGQDPQFLISFYEKMQSDKGSIPDRFSAQQFSDYHSELNMSSLELGDSALYFCASSALITDTQYFGPGTRLTVL.